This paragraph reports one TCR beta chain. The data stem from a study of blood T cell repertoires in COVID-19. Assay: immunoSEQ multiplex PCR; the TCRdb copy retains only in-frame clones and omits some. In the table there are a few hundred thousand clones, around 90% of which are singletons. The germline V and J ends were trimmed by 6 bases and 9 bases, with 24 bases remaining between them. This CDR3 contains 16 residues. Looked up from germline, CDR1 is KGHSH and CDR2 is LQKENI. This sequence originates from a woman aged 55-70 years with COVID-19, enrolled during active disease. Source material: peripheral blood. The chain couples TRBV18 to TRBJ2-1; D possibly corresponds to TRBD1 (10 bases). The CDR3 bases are TGTGCCAGCTCCCTAAGCGGGGGGACAGGGGTGACTGAGCAGTTCTTC. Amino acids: CASSLSGGTGVTEQFF.